The entry below describes one T cell receptor (beta chain). This record belongs to a study of spatial heterogeneity in lung cancer. The germline V and J ends were trimmed by 3 bases and 3 bases, with 6 bases remaining between them. CDR3 size: 14 residues. CDR1 is SEHNR and CDR2 is FQNEAQ in the germline V gene (reference sequence). Regarding time point: blood at routine non-recurrence follow-up after resection. A unique molecular identifier was carried by every single TCR cDNA molecule. TCRdb called the 5' RACE reads again in MiXCR, with one record for every CDR3 protein. The sample contains approximately 41,000 distinct CDR3 sequences, 10% of which appear only once.

This chain links TRBV7-9 with TRBJ2-6; D gene uncertain. The sequenced sample was PBMCs, obtained at follow-up. This receptor was identified in a female donor with early-stage non-small cell lung cancer. In DNA, the CDR3 is TGTGCCAGCAGCTTTGGCGGTGGGGCCAACGTCCTGACTTTC. Protein product: CASSFGGGANVLTF.